The 28 T cell receptor beta chains below come from one sample, sequenced in a study of T-cell memory formation after mild COVID-19. TCRdb recomputed calls from the 5' RACE reads with MiXCR, one row per CDR3 protein. The sample has 100,000 to 150,000 distinct CDR3 sequences; about 6% are singletons. Sequencing was carried out using PBMCs or a T cell subset sorted from them (not recorded which). The receptors derive from an adult woman who had mild COVID-19 (a few samples of this study predate the infection). Cell type and time point are not known.

This clonotype was recorded many times. The gene calls are TRBV20-1 and TRBJ1-5; D ambiguous. CDR3 length equals 15 residues. Germline values: CDR1 DFQATT, CDR2 SNEGSKA (reference sequence). V shed 0 bases and J shed 0 bases, with 9 bases lying between them. CDR3 region: CSARDLRDSNQPQHF. The CDR3 nucleotides are TGCAGTGCTAGAGATCTCAGAGATAGCAATCAGCCCCAGCATTTT.

There are many counts of this clonotype. V usage is TRBV20-1 and J usage is TRBJ1-2, with 7 bases aligning to TRBD1. The CDR3 runs to 12 residues. V trimming: 6 bases; J trimming: 3 bases; junction bases outside the gene matches: 4. Germline V CDR1 and CDR2: DFQATT, SNEGSKA (reference sequence). DNA of the CDR3: TGCAGTGCGAGACAGGGTGACTATGGCTACACCTTC. Encoded protein: CSARQGDYGYTF.

This clonotype occurred a few times. The J gene is TRBJ1-1, the V gene TRBV19, with unresolved D. CDR3 length: 10 residues. Trimming cost V 8 bases and J 5 bases, with 6 bases left between them. Germline V CDR1 and CDR2: LNHDA, SQIVND (reference sequence). Written as DNA, the CDR3 is TGTGCCAGTGGTTTAACTGAAGCTTTCTTT. Translating gives CASGLTEAFF.

CDR3 nucleotide sequence: TGCAGTGCTAGTCGGCGGGCCTTCACAGATACGCAGTATTTT. Amino acids: CSASRRAFTDTQYF. The V call is TRBV20-1, the J call TRBJ2-3; the D gene is possibly TRBD2 (5 bases). CDR1 and CDR2 from the germline V gene are DFQATT and SNEGSKA (reference sequence). The CDR3 is 14 amino acids. Trimming left V 3 bases short and J 2 bases short, with 12 bases between.

This clonotype was seen repeatedly, ten times or more. This chain uses TRBV6-1 with TRBJ2-2; 8 nucleotides align to TRBD1. Trimming removed 6 bases from V and 4 bases from J; junction bases left unmatched: 4. There are 14 residues in the CDR3. Germline CDR1 and CDR2: MNHNS and SASEGT. The CDR3 loop is CASRDRGPTGELFF. The CDR3 DNA follows: TGTGCCAGCAGAGACAGGGGACCCACCGGGGAGCTGTTTTTT.

This clonotype was observed a handful of times. V is TRBV3-1 and J is TRBJ1-4; D is undetermined. Germline V CDR1 and CDR2: LGHDT, YNNKEL (reference sequence). Trimming shortened V by 4 bases and J by 0 bases, and 6 bases separated the two germline ends. The CDR3 runs to 14 residues. DNA for the CDR3: TGTGCCAGCAGCCCGGTTGCAACTAATGAAAAACTGTTTTTT. Translated, it gives CASSPVATNEKLFF.

V gene TRBV9 combines with J gene TRBJ2-7; possible D gene TRBD2, 6 bases. From germline, CDR1 is SGDLS and CDR2 YYNGEE. Trimming cost V 2 bases and J 4 bases, with 19 bases left between them. This CDR3 spans 16 amino acids. Written as DNA, the CDR3 is TGTGCCAGCAGCGTCGGGTTGGCGGGAAATCAGTACGAGCAGTACTTC. Amino acid sequence: CASSVGLAGNQYEQYF.

This sequence joins TRBV6-5 and TRBJ1-6; D is possibly TRBD1 (5 bases). Germline V gives CDR1 MNHEY, CDR2 SVGAGI. The CDR3 length is 14 residues. Trimming took 4 bases from V and 14 from J, leaving 18 bases between them. The CDR3 here is CASSFDESGGALHF. The CDR3 region has the DNA TGTGCCAGCAGTTTCGACGAGTCCGGGGGGGCCCTCCACTTT.

This clonotype was seen at least ten times. V is TRBV20-1 and J is TRBJ2-3, with 9 positions matching TRBD2. Germline values: CDR1 DFQATT, CDR2 SNEGSKA (reference sequence). The CDR3 covers 14 residues. V shed 7 bases and J 6 bases; nucleotides not matched to a gene: 11. In DNA form, the CDR3 reads TGCAGTGGAGGGCCTAGCGGGAAGGGTGATACGCAGTATTTT. Protein sequence: CSGGPSGKGDTQYF.

This clonotype was counted only a few times. This rearrangement joins TRBV20-1 to TRBJ2-1; maybe TRBD1 (7 bases). With 6 bases removed from V and 2 bases from J, the gap between germline ends came to 17 bases. Germline values: CDR1 DFQATT, CDR2 SNEGSKA (reference sequence). This CDR3 is 15 amino acids long. The CDR3 spells CSAAGQSRPYNEQFF. The DNA for the CDR3 is TGCAGTGCGGCGGGACAGTCCCGACCCTACAATGAGCAGTTCTTC.

The rearrangement joins TRBV7-8 to TRBJ1-5; D is undetermined. V shed 1 base and J shed 3 bases, with 10 bases lying between them. Per germline, CDR1 SGHVS and CDR2 FQNEAQ. The CDR3 contains 15 residues. The CDR3 sequence is CASSLEGRNNQPQHF. Here the CDR3 DNA reads TGTGCCAGCAGCTTAGAGGGCAGAAACAATCAGCCCCAGCATTTT.

This chain uses TRBV6-2 or TRBV6-3 with TRBJ2-2, with D maybe TRBD2 (6 bases). V dropped 5 bases and J dropped 3 bases, with 22 bases sitting between them. The germline CDR1 and CDR2 sequences are MNHEY and SVGEGT. The CDR3 contains 18 residues. CDR3: CASSLSWYRETDTGELFF. In DNA, the CDR3 is TGTGCCAGCAGTCTATCGTGGTATCGGGAGACCGACACCGGGGAGCTGTTTTTT.

V and J are TRBV18 and TRBJ2-7; D is ambiguous. CDR1 is KGHSH, CDR2 LQKENI, per germline. Trimming cost V 2 bases and J 1 base, with 9 bases left between them. The CDR3 totals 14 residues. CDR3 amino acids: CASSPSASSYEQYF. The CDR3 bases are TGTGCCAGCTCACCATCAGCAAGTTCCTACGAGCAGTACTTC.

The CDR3 protein is CASSQPGRGRQNEQFF. Here the CDR3 DNA reads TGTGCCAGCAGTCAACCGGGCAGGGGGCGTCAGAATGAGCAGTTCTTC. J is TRBJ2-1 and V is TRBV13, with 8 bases lining up with TRBD1. This CDR3 region has 16 residues. The V gene's germline CDR1 is PRHDT and CDR2 FYEKMQ (reference sequence). The V segment lost 6 bases and the J segment 7 bases; nucleotides outside the gene matches: 14.

V usage is TRBV20-1 and J usage is TRBJ2-1, with D perhaps TRBD2 (6 bases). This CDR3 contains 14 residues. Germline V lookup: CDR1 DFQATT, CDR2 SNEGSKA (reference sequence). Trimming shortened V by 5 bases and J by 2 bases, and 13 bases separated the two germline ends. CDR3 sequence (DNA): TGCAGTGCTGTACGACTAGGGGCCTACAATGAGCAGTTCTTC. Encoded protein: CSAVRLGAYNEQFF.

V and J are TRBV6-5 and TRBJ1-2; D remains unclear. Trimming left V 5 bases short and J 5 bases short, with 12 bases between. The CDR3 length is 13 residues. The germline gives CDR1 MNHEY, CDR2 SVGAGI. The CDR3 nucleotides read TGTGCCAGCAGTGAGGGATGGGGTTATGGCTACACCTTC. Translation: CASSEGWGYGYTF.

This clonotype was observed many times. The chain recombines TRBV5-1 with TRBJ2-5, with D unclear. Germline CDR1 and CDR2: SGHRS and YFSETQ. This CDR3 is built from 14 residues. V lost 0 bases to trimming and J lost 2 bases, with 8 bases between them. The CDR3 here is CASSLEVHQETQYF. In nucleotides, the CDR3 is TGCGCCAGCAGCTTGGAGGTCCATCAAGAGACCCAGTACTTC. The complete variable domain, with remaining parts taken from reference TRBV5-1 and TRBJ2-5, reads KAGVTQTPRYLIKTRGQQVTLSCSPISGHRSVSWYQQTPGQGLQFLFEYFSETQRNKGNFPGRFSGRQFSNSRSEMNVSTLELGDSALYLCASSLEVHQETQYFGPGTRLLVL.

The chain joins TRBV18 to TRBJ1-3, with unresolved D. From germline, CDR1 is KGHSH and CDR2 LQKENI. The V gene lost 0 bases and the J gene lost 4 bases, with 4 bases spanning the gap. The CDR3 is made up of 13 amino acids. CDR3 DNA: TGTGCCAGCTCACCACCGCCAGGAAACACCATATATTTT. This translates into CASSPPPGNTIYF.

This clonotype appeared many times. V and J are TRBV5-1 and TRBJ2-1; maybe TRBD1 (5 bases). This CDR3 has 15 amino acids. Germline V gene lookup returns CDR1 SGHRS and CDR2 YFSETQ. The germline V and J ends were trimmed by 4 bases and 5 bases, with 16 bases remaining between them. CDR3 DNA sequence: TGCGCCAGCAGCCCACCCGGGCAGGGAAACAATGAGCAGTTCTTC. It codes for CASSPPGQGNNEQFF.

The V gene is TRBV19, the J gene TRBJ2-1, with TRBD2 matching over 14 bases. With 5 bases clipped from V and 2 bases from J, the junction kept 5 bases outside the gene matches. This CDR3 has 17 amino acids. Germline CDR1 and CDR2: LNHDA and SQIVND (reference sequence). The CDR3 bases are TGTGCCAGTAGTCCCCAGGGACTAGCGGGGGCCTACAATGAGCAGTTCTTC. It is translated as CASSPQGLAGAYNEQFF.

The rearrangement uses TRBV24-1 and TRBJ1-2, with D perhaps matching TRBD1 (6 bases). Trimming took off 5 bases at V and 7 bases at J, with 10 bases between the two ends. CDR1 and CDR2 from the germline V gene are KGHDR and SFDVKD. The CDR3 extends over 12 amino acids. CDR3 bases: TGTGCCACCAGTGCAGGGGATCGTGGCTACACCTTC. Amino acid sequence: CATSAGDRGYTF.

This clonotype has more than one count but fewer than ten. The gene calls are TRBV7-9 and TRBJ2-3, with D possibly being TRBD2 (5 bases). Germline CDR1 and CDR2: SEHNR and FQNEAQ (reference sequence). The CDR3 consists of 13 residues. The V end lost 4 bases, the J end lost 1 base, and 6 bases lay between the germline ends. CDR3 coding DNA: TGTGCCAGCAGCTGGGAGCGCACAGATACGCAGTATTTT. Encoded protein: CASSWERTDTQYF.

CDR3: CATSSTGLARTDTQYF. In DNA form, the CDR3 reads TGTGCCACCAGTTCTACAGGGCTAGCACGCACAGATACGCAGTATTTT. V and J are TRBV24-1 and TRBJ2-3; a possible D gene is TRBD1 (6 bases). This CDR3 is built from 16 residues. The germline V gene has CDR1 KGHDR and CDR2 SFDVKD. Trimming took off 6 bases at V and 1 base at J, with 16 bases between the two ends.

V gene TRBV12-3 or TRBV12-4 combines with J gene TRBJ2-1, with TRBD2 matching over 10 bases. J lost 4 bases, V lost 7 bases, and 4 bases had no gene match. The CDR3 runs 14 residues. CDR3 coding DNA: TGTGCCAGCAATAGCGGGGGGTCTTACAATGAGCAGTTCTTC. Amino acids: CASNSGGSYNEQFF.

The V and J genes are TRBV7-9 and TRBJ2-7; the D gene is possibly TRBD1 (5 bases). With 6 bases removed from V and 5 bases from J, the gap between germline ends came to 14 bases. CDR3 length equals 13 residues. Per the germline V gene, CDR1 is SEHNR and CDR2 is FQNEAQ (reference sequence). The CDR3 nucleotides are TGTGCCAGCAGAAGAGTGACAGTGGACGAGCAGTACTTC. Protein product: CASRRVTVDEQYF. Variable domain in full (rest from reference TRBV7-9 and TRBJ2-7): DTGVSQNPRHKITKRGQNVTFRCDPISEHNRLYWYRQTLGQGPEFLTYFQNEAQLEKSRLLSDRFSAERPKGSFSTLEIQRTEQGDSAMYLCASRRVTVDEQYFGPGTRLTVT.

This clonotype was counted between two and nine times. V is TRBV7-3 and J is TRBJ2-1; TRBD1 aligns across 11 bases. V dropped 3 bases and J dropped 9; count of bases not matched to a gene: 4. The CDR3 is 14 amino acids. Germline CDR1 reads SGHTA; CDR2 reads FQGTGA. CDR3 DNA: TGTGCCAGCAGCTTGGGACAGGGGGTAGGTGAGCAGTTCTTC. It specifies CASSLGQGVGEQFF.

This clonotype has a count of ten or more. This CDR3 reads CAWSVQGGQPQHF. The CDR3, as DNA: TGTGCCTGGAGTGTACAGGGGGGTCAGCCCCAGCATTTT. The rearrangement joins TRBV30 to TRBJ1-5; 8 bases fit TRBD1. Germline V CDR1 and CDR2: GTSNPN, SVGIG (reference sequence). V gave up 0 bases and J gave up 6 bases; unmatched junction bases: 1. The CDR3 is 13 residues long.

This clonotype has a count of ten or more. The genes are TRBV29-1 and TRBJ2-7; 11 bases agree with TRBD1. This CDR3 contains 15 residues. Germline CDR1 and CDR2: SQVTM and ANQGSEA. J lost 2 bases, V lost 7 bases, and 10 bases had no gene match. The CDR3 nucleotides are TGCAGCGCTGGACGGCAGGGACAGGGGGCCTACGAGCAGTACTTC. This encodes CSAGRQGQGAYEQYF.